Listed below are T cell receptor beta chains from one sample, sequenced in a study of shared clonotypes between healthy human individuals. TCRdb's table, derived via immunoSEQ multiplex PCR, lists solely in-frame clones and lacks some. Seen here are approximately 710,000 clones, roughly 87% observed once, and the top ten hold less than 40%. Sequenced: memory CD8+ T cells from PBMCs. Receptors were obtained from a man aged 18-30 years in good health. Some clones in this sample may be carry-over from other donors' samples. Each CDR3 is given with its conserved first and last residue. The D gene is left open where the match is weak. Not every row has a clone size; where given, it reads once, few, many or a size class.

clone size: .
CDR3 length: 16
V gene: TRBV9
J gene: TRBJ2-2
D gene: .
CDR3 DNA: TGTGCCAGCAGCGTAGATGGGGCTGTGAACACCGGGGAGCTGTTTTTT
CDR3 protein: CASSVDGAVNTGELFF

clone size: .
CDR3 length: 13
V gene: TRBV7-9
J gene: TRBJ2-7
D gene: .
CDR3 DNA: TGTGCCAGCAGCTTATTTGGACCCTACGAGCAGTACTTC
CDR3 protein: CASSLFGPYEQYF

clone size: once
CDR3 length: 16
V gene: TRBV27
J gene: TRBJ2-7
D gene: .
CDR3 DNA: TGTGCCAGCAGTTCCCTCCTCGGGACTTCCTTCTACGAGCAGTACTTC
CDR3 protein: CASSSLLGTSFYEQYF

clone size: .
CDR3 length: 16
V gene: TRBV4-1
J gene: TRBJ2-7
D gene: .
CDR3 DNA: TGCGCCAGCAGCCAAGTTTGGCTGGGGATGGCCTACGAGCAGTACTTC
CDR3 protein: CASSQVWLGMAYEQYF

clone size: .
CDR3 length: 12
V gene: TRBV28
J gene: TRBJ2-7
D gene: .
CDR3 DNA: TGTGCCAGCAGTTTATTCGGGTACGAGCAGTACTTC
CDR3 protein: CASSLFGYEQYF

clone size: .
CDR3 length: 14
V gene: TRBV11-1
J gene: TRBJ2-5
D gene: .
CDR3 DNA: TGTGCCAGCAGCCATGGGGAGGTCGGGGAGACCCAGTACTTC
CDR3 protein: CASSHGEVGETQYF

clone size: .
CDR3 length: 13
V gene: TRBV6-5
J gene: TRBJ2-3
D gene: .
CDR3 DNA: TGTGCCAGCAGGAACCAAGGAAGAGATACGCAGTATTTT
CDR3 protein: CASRNQGRDTQYF

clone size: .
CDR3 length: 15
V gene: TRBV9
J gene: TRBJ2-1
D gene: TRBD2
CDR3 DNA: TGTGCCAGCAGCGTTGGGACTAGCCGCTCCAATGAGCAGTTCTTC
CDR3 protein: CASSVGTSRSNEQFF

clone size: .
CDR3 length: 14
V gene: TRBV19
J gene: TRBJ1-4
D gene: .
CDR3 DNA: TGTGCCAGTAGTATCAAGGCTCGAGGAGAAAAACTGTTTTTT
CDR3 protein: CASSIKARGEKLFF

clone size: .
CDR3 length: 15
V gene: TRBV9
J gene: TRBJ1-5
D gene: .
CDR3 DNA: TGTGCCAGCAGCGGCGGTGGAGGTCTTAATCAGCCCCAGCATTTT
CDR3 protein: CASSGGGGLNQPQHF

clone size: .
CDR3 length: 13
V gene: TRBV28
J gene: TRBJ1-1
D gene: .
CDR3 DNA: TGTGCCAGCAGTTTAGGGATTGGCACTGAAGCTTTCTTT
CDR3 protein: CASSLGIGTEAFF

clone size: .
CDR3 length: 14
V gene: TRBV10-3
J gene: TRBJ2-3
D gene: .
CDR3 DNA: TGTGCCATCAGTGAGTCTGGAGGGGAAGATACGCAGTATTTT
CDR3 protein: CAISESGGEDTQYF

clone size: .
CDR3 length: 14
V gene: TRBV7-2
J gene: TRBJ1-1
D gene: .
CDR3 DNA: TGTGCCAGCAGTCGTACAGGGAGAGGAACTGAAGCTTTCTTT
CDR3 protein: CASSRTGRGTEAFF

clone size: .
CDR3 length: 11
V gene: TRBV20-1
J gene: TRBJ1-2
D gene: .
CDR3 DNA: TGCAGTGCTCAGGGAAACCATGGCTACACCTTC
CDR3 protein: CSAQGNHGYTF

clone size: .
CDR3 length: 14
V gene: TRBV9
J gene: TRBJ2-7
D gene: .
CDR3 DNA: TGTGCCAGCAGCCTAGGAAGTAGGAGTGTGGAGCAGTACTTC
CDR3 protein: CASSLGSRSVEQYF

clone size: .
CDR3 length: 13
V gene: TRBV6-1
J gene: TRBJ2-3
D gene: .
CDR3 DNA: TGTGCCAGCAGCGAGGTCAGCACAGATACGCAGTATTTT
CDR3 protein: CASSEVSTDTQYF

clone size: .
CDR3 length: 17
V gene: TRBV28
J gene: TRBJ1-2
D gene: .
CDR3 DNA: TGTGCCAGCAGTCCCTGGACAGTCCAACTCCCGAAGGATGGCTACACCTTC
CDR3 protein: CASSPWTVQLPKDGYTF

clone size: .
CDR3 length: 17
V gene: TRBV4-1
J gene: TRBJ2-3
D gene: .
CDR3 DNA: TGCGCCAGCAGCCTCCAGACGTTGACAGGAACCACAGATACGCAGTATTTT
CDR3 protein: CASSLQTLTGTTDTQYF

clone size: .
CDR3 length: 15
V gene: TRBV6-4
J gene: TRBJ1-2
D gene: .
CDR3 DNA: TGTGCCAGCAGTGATATCGGGGCCTCCTCGTCTGGCTACACCTTC
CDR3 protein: CASSDIGASSSGYTF

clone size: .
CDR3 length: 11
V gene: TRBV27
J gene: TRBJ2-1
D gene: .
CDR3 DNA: TGTGCCAGCAGCGTCGGGGATGAGCAGTTCTTC
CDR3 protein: CASSVGDEQFF

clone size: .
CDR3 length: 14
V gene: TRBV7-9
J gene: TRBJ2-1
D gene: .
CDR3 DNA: TGTGCCAGCAGACAGGACGGAGCCTACAATGAGCAGTTCTTC
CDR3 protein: CASRQDGAYNEQFF

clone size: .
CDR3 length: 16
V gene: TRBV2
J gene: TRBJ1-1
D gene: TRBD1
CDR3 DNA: TGTGCCAGCAGTGTGAGTCAGGGGGCAGGGAACACTGAAGCTTTCTTT
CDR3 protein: CASSVSQGAGNTEAFF

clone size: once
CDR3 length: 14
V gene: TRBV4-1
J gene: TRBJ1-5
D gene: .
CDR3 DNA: TGCGCCAGCAGCCAAGATTCGGGTTCCCAGCCCCAGCATTTT
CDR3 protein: CASSQDSGSQPQHF

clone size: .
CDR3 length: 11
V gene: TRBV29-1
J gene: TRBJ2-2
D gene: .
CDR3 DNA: TGCAGCGCCGGAGGCACCGGGGAGCTGTTTTTT
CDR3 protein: CSAGGTGELFF

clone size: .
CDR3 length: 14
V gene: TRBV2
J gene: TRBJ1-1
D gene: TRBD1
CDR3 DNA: TGTGCCAGCAGTAGCGACAGGGCGAACACTGAAGCTTTCTTT
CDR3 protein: CASSSDRANTEAFF

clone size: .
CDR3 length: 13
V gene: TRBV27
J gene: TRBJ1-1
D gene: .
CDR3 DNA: TGTGCCAGCAGAACCCCAGGAAGGACTGAAGCTTTCTTT
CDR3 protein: CASRTPGRTEAFF

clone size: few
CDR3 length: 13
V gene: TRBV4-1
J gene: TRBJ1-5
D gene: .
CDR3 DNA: TGCGCCAGCAGCCAAGCTCCGGACCAGCCCCAGCATTTT
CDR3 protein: CASSQAPDQPQHF

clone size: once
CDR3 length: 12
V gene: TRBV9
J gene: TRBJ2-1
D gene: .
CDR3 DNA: TGTGCCAGCAGCGTCTCGGCCGATGAGCAGTTCTTC
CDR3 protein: CASSVSADEQFF

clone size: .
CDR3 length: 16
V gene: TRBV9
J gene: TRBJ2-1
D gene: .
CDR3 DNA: TGTGCCAGCAGCGTAGGGCCCCTTCTCGTTAGCCTTGGGCAGTTCTTC
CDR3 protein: CASSVGPLLVSLGQFF

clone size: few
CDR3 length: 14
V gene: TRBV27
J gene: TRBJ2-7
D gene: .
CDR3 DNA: TGTGCCAGCAGAGTCGAGGGGGGCTACTACGAGCAGTACTTC
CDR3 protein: CASRVEGGYYEQYF

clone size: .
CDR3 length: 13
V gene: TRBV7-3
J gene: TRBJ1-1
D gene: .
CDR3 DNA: TGTGCCAGCAGCTTAGGGACAATCACTGAAGCTTTCTTT
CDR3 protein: CASSLGTITEAFF

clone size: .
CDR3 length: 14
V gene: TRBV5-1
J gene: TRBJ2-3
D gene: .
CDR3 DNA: TGCGCCAGCAGCCTAACACGGAGCACAGATACGCAGTATTTT
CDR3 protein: CASSLTRSTDTQYF

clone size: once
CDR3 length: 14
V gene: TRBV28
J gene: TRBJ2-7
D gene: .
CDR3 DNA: TGTGCCAGCAGTCGTAGCGGAAGCTCCTACGAGCAGTACTTC
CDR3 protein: CASSRSGSSYEQYF

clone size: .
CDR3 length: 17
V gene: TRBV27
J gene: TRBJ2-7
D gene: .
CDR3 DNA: TGTGCCAGCGCCCAGGAACAGGGCAACCTCTATTCCTACGAGCAGTACTTC
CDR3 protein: CASAQEQGNLYSYEQYF

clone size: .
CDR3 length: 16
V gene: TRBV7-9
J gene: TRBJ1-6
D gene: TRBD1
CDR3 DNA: TGTGCCAGCAGCACTCGCATGACAGGGGAGTCATCACCCCTCCACTTT
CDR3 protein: CASSTRMTGESSPLHF

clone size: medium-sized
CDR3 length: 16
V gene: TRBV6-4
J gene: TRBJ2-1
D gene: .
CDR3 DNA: TGTGCCAGCAGTCAGGACCCTAAAAACTCCTACAATGAGCAGTTCTTC
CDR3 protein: CASSQDPKNSYNEQFF

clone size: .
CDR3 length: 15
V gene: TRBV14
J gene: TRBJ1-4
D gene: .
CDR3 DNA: TGTGCCAGCAGCCAATTAGTTAAGGGCAATGAAAAACTGTTTTTT
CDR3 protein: CASSQLVKGNEKLFF

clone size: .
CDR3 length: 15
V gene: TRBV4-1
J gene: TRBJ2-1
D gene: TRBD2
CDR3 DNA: TGCGCCAGCAGCCAAGTCTCCAGCGGGAGTAATGAGCAGTTCTTC
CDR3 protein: CASSQVSSGSNEQFF

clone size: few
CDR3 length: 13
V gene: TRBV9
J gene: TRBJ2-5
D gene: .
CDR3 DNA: TGTGCCAGCAGCGTAGCAGGGGAAGAGACCCAGTACTTC
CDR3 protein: CASSVAGEETQYF

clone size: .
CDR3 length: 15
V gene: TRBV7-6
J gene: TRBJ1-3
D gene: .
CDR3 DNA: TGTGCCAGCAGCTTAGCGATGGGGAGGGGAAACACCATATATTTT
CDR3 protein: CASSLAMGRGNTIYF

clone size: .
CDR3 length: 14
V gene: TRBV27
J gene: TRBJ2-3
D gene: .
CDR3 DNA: TGTGCCAGCAGTTTATGGACAAAGGTAGATACGCAGTATTTT
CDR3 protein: CASSLWTKVDTQYF

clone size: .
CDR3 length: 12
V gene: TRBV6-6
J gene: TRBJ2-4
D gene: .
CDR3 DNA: TGTGCCAGCAGTGGGTCTGGGGACATTCAGTACTTC
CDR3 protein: CASSGSGDIQYF

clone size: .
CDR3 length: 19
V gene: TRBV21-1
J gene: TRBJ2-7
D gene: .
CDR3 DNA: TGTGCCAGCAGCAAGATCGTGGGGGATAACGGGGACACCTTCTACGAGCAGTACTTC
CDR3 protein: CASSKIVGDNGDTFYEQYF

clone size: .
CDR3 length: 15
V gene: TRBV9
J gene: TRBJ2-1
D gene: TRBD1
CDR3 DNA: TGTGCCAGCAGCCCTTGGACAGGGGCGGGGAATGAGCAGTTCTTC
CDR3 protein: CASSPWTGAGNEQFF

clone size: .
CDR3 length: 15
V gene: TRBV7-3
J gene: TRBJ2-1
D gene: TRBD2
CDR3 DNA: TGTGCCAGCAGCTTAAGGCGCGGGAGGGACAATGAGCAGTTCTTC
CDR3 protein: CASSLRRGRDNEQFF

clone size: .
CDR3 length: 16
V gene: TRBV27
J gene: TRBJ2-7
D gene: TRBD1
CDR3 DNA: TGTGCCAGCAGTCTAGGGGGCGCGTTGGAGAGCTACGAGCAGTACTTC
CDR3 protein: CASSLGGALESYEQYF

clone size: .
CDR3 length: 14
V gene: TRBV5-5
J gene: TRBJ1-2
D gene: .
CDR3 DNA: TGTGCCAGCAGCCCTAGGGGGTTCGCCTATGGCTACACCTTC
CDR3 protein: CASSPRGFAYGYTF

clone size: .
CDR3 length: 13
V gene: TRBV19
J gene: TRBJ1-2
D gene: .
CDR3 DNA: TGTGCCAGTAAAGTCGGAGGGGCTAATGGCTACACCTTC
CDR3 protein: CASKVGGANGYTF

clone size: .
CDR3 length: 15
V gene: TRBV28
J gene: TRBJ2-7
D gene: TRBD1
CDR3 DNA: TGTGCCAGCAGTTCCCCCCGGACAGGGATCTACGAGCAGTACTTC
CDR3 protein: CASSSPRTGIYEQYF

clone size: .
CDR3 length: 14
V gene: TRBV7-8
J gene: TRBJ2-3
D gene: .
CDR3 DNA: TGTGCCAGCAGTGCCCTACACAGCACAGATACGCAGTATTTT
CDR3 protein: CASSALHSTDTQYF

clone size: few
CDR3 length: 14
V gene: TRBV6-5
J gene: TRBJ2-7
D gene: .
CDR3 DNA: TGTGCCAGCAGTTACAAGGGCAACTCCTACGAGCAGTACTTC
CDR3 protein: CASSYKGNSYEQYF

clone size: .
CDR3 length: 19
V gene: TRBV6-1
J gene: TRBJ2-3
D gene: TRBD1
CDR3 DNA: TGTGCCAGCAGTGAAGCGGTCATAAGGACAGGGAGCATCACAGATACGCAGTATTTT
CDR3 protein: CASSEAVIRTGSITDTQYF

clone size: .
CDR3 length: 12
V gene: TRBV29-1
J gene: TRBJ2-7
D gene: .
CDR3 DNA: TGCAGCGTTCCCCTAGGCACCTACGAGCAGTACTTC
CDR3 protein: CSVPLGTYEQYF

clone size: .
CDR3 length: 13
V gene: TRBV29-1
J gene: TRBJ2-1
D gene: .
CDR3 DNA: TGCAGCGCCGGGGGCACCTCCTACAATGAGCAGTTCTTC
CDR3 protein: CSAGGTSYNEQFF

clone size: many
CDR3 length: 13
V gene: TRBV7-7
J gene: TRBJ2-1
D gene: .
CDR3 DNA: TGTGCCAGCAGCTCGCGCAGGGGGGATGAGCAGTTCTTC
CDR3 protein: CASSSRRGDEQFF

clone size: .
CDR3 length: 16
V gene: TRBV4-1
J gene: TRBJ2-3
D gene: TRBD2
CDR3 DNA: TGCGCCAGCAGCCAAGTTACTCGGGAGGGCGCAGATACGCAGTATTTT
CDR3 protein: CASSQVTREGADTQYF

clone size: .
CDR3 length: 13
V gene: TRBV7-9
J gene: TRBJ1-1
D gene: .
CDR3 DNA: TGTGCCAGCAGCTCCGGAGGGAACACTGAAGCTTTCTTT
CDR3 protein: CASSSGGNTEAFF

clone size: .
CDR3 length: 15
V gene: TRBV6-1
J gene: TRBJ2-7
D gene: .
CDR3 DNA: TGTGCCAGCAGTGAAGACCCCAGATGGACCTACGAGCAGTACTTC
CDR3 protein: CASSEDPRWTYEQYF

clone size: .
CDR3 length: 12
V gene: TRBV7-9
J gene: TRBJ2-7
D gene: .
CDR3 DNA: TGTGCCAGCAGCTTAGATAGAAACCAAGGGTACTTC
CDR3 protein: CASSLDRNQGYF

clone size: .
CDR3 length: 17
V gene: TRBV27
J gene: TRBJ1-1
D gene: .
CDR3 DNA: TGTGCCAGCACCAAAACCCCTTTTGGGGGGGGGAACACTGAAGCTTTCTTT
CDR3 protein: CASTKTPFGGGNTEAFF